The present entry profiles one T cell receptor beta chain with its context. Running of the assay took place at deep level. Profiled with immunoSEQ multiplex PCR; TCRdb holds only in-frame clones, not every one. In the table there are roughly 320,000 clones, over 75% of which are singletons. Trimming removed 0 bases from V and 1 base from J, with 13 bases in between. Germline-derived CDR1 and CDR2 are MGHRA and YSYEKL. The CDR3 sequence is 16 residues long. This sample is drawn from a study of shared clonotypes between healthy human individuals. The clonotype comes from a young man in good health. Sequencing was performed on memory CD8+ T cells sorted from blood. As for subset: CD45RO+ cells pooled with CCR7-negative TemRA cells. V is TRBV4-1 and J is TRBJ2-7; D gene uncertain. CDR3 nucleotides: TGCGCCAGCAGCCAAGACCCCCTTTCAACATCCTACGAGCAGTACTTC. Amino acid sequence: CASSQDPLSTSYEQYF.